Below, 29 T cell receptor beta chains from the same sample are listed, as sequenced in a study of blood T cells in healthy people across ages. The use of a sample-barcoded 5' primer and a J-beta primer mix characterized a second PCR of roughly 7 to 11 cycles. TCRdb called the 5' RACE reads again in MiXCR, with one record for every CDR3 protein. The sample holds fewer than 1 million distinct CDR3 sequences, around 42% seen once. The specimen was blood. The receptors derive from a man in his sixties in good health.

The rearrangement uses TRBV7-9 and TRBJ1-2; D gene unclear. The CDR3 contains 14 residues. From germline, CDR1 is SEHNR and CDR2 FQNEAQ (reference sequence). V lost 3 bases and J 1 base, leaving 9 bases between the germline ends. In DNA, the CDR3 is TGTGCCAGCAGCTTCCCGGGAAATAACTATGGCTACACCTTC. It translates to CASSFPGNNYGYTF.

In the case of this clonotype: One base away lies a much larger clone, so this may be a sequencing read error. The chain joins TRBV3-1 to TRBJ2-1; no clear D. Trimming left V 0 bases short and J 0 bases short, with 6 bases between. Germline lookup yields CDR1 LGHDT and CDR2 YNNKEL (reference sequence). There are 15 residues in the CDR3. The CDR3 reads CASSQDRASYNEQFF. The CDR3 bases are TGTGCCAGCAGCCAAGATCGGGCCTCCTACAATGAGCAGTTCTTC.

This chain joins TRBV2 and TRBJ2-5; D tentatively reads TRBD1 or TRBD2 (5 bases each). Trimming stripped 4 bases from V and 3 bases from J, with 9 bases between. The CDR3 consists of 13 residues. Germline assignment: CDR1 SNHLY and CDR2 FYNNEI. CDR3 DNA: TGTGCCAGCAGTGGGGGACGGGAAGAGACCCAGTACTTC. Its protein is CASSGGREETQYF.

This clonotype has just a few counts. The J gene is TRBJ2-3, the V gene TRBV5-6; 13 bases align to TRBD2. V was pared by 1 base and J by 7 bases, with 9 bases of the junction left unmatched. CDR1 is SGHDT, CDR2 YYEEEE, per germline. CDR3 length: 17 amino acids. The CDR3 nucleotides read TGTGCCAGCAGCTTGAGCACTAGCGGGGGGGCCTTTCATACGCAGTATTTT. This translates into CASSLSTSGGAFHTQYF.

CDR3 sequence reads: CASRTLAAYNEQFF. The CDR3 region has the DNA TGTGCCAGCAGGACACTTGCTGCATACAATGAGCAGTTCTTC. The chain couples TRBV6-2 or TRBV6-3 to TRBJ2-1; D remains unclear. Germline loops: CDR1 MNHEY, CDR2 SVGEGT. This CDR3 has 14 residues. V dropped 6 bases and J dropped 4 bases, with 13 bases sitting between them.

There are a few counts of this clonotype. The chain is built from TRBV6-5 and TRBJ1-2; D may be TRBD1 (6 bases). CDR3 length: 16 residues. V was clipped by 7 bases and J by 3 bases, with 21 bases between them. In germline, CDR1 is MNHEY, CDR2 SVGAGI. CDR3 loop: CASKTTGTSEHYGYTF. The CDR3 DNA reads TGTGCCAGCAAAACGACAGGAACCTCTGAACACTATGGCTACACCTTC.

The CDR3 loop reads CADGGGETQYF. CDR3 sequence (DNA): TGTGCCGACGGGGGCGGAGAGACCCAGTACTTC. This chain uses TRBV7-9 with TRBJ2-5, with D possibly called TRBD1 or TRBD2 (6 bases each). CDR3 size: 11 residues. The ends were cut back, 11 bases at V and 4 bases at J, with 11 bases in the middle. Germline-derived CDR1 and CDR2 are SEHNR and FQNEAQ (reference sequence). Filled out from reference TRBV7-9 and TRBJ2-5, the complete variable domain reads DTGVSQNPRHKITKRGQNVTFRCDPISEHNRLYWYRQTLGQGPEFLTYFQNEAQLEKSRLLSDRFSAERPKGSFSTLEIQRTEQGDSAMYLCADGGGETQYFGPGTRLLVL.

This clonotype was detected ten times or more. The chain links TRBV6-6 to TRBJ2-5; either TRBD1 or TRBD2 may supply D (5 bases each). CDR3 length: 14 amino acids. Trimming took 2 bases from V and 2 from J, leaving 9 bases between them. Germline values: CDR1 MNHNY, CDR2 SVGAGI (reference sequence). This chain's CDR3 is CASSYGGPQETQYF. The CDR3 bases are TGTGCCAGCAGTTACGGGGGACCGCAAGAGACCCAGTACTTC.

The table lists this clonotype with a few counts. V usage is TRBV24-1 and J usage is TRBJ2-4; D is unclear. The CDR3 loop spans 15 amino acids. V lost 4 bases to trimming and J lost 1 base, with 10 bases between them. Germline CDR1 is KGHDR and CDR2 is SFDVKD. CDR3 in amino acids: CATSDGDRAKNIQYF. CDR3 nucleotides: TGTGCCACCAGTGACGGCGATAGGGCCAAAAACATTCAGTACTTC.

For this clonotype: One junction end disagrees with the germline gene, perhaps due to a read error. This CDR3 reads CTSSPLQADSYNEQFF. In DNA form, the CDR3 reads TGCACCAGCAGCCCCCTGCAGGCGGACTCTTACAATGAGCAGTTCTTC. The rearrangement uses TRBV4-1 and TRBJ2-1; D may be TRBD2 (5 bases). The CDR3 sequence is 16 residues long. Germline V gene data show CDR1 as MGHRA and CDR2 as YSYEKL.

The rearrangement links TRBV29-1 to TRBJ2-3, with 8 nucleotides matching TRBD2. V trimming: 6 bases; J trimming: 0 bases; junction bases outside the gene matches: 14. Germline CDR1 SQVTM, CDR2 ANQGSEA. This CDR3 has 17 residues. The CDR3 region is CSVVGESGGPSTDTQYF. The CDR3 region has the DNA TGCAGCGTCGTCGGGGAGAGCGGGGGCCCCAGCACAGATACGCAGTATTTT.

This clonotype has only a few counts. This chain connects TRBV7-9 to TRBJ1-2; D ambiguous. The V end lost 6 bases, the J end lost 7 bases, and 15 bases lay between the germline ends. There are 13 residues in the CDR3. Looked up from germline, CDR1 is SEHNR and CDR2 is FQNEAQ (reference sequence). In DNA, the CDR3 is TGTGCCAGCAGGCTAGACCTGGCTCCTGGCTACACCTTC. Its protein is CASRLDLAPGYTF.

This clonotype was counted between two and nine times. The chain uses TRBV27 and TRBJ2-3; D remains ambiguous. The CDR3 is made up of 13 amino acids. V gave up 5 bases and J gave up 1 base, with 7 bases separating them. Germline CDR1 MNHEY, CDR2 SMNVEV (reference sequence). CDR3 in DNA: TGTGCCAGCAGTGGCCAGCGCACAGATACGCAGTATTTT. Translated: CASSGQRTDTQYF.

This clonotype occurred a few times. The chain couples TRBV29-1 to TRBJ2-3; D is perhaps TRBD1 or TRBD2 (6 bases each). This CDR3 spans 14 amino acids. In germline, CDR1 is SQVTM, CDR2 ANQGSEA. Trimming took 4 bases from V and 2 from J, leaving 13 bases between them. The DNA of the CDR3 is TGCAGCGTTGTGCCGGGGGCCCTCACAGATACGCAGTATTTT. This gives the protein CSVVPGALTDTQYF.

This clonotype was counted only a few times. The J gene is TRBJ2-1, the V gene TRBV20-1; TRBD2 is a possible D gene (5 bases). The germline CDR1 and CDR2 sequences are DFQATT and SNEGSKA (reference sequence). Trimming shortened V by 0 bases and J by 12 bases, and 6 bases separated the two germline ends. The CDR3 runs to 10 residues. This CDR3 reads CSARDRGQFF. The CDR3 DNA follows: TGCAGTGCTAGAGACCGGGGGCAGTTCTTC.

The chain uses TRBV6-5 and TRBJ1-2; tentatively, D is TRBD1 (5 bases). Germline V CDR1 and CDR2: MNHEY, SVGAGI. The CDR3 extends over 14 amino acids. V was cut by 3 bases and J by 6 bases, with 14 bases left in between. CDR3 residues: CASSYKPQGNGYTF. Written as DNA, the CDR3 is TGTGCCAGCAGTTATAAACCTCAGGGAAATGGCTACACCTTC.

This clonotype showed up many times. The V gene is TRBV20-1, the J gene TRBJ2-1; D unresolved. Trimming cost V 3 bases and J 9 bases, with 21 bases left between them. CDR3 length equals 15 residues. CDR1 is DFQATT and CDR2 is SNEGSKA in the germline V gene (reference sequence). CDR3 amino acids: CSASSSRGFVSEQFF. The CDR3 DNA reads as TGCAGTGCTAGCTCGTCCCGTGGCTTTGTGAGTGAGCAGTTCTTC.

As for this clonotype: A much larger clone sits a single nucleotide away, making a read error possible. The chain uses TRBV7-9 and TRBJ2-3, with 11 bases that match TRBD2. The CDR3 loop spans 15 amino acids. Germline V gene data show CDR1 as SEHNR and CDR2 as FQNEAQ (reference sequence). CDR3 DNA sequence: TGTGCCAGCAGCTCGACTAGCGGGGTCACAGATGCGCAGTATTTT. Its protein is CASSSTSGVTDAQYF.

This clonotype was picked up a small number of times. The chain joins TRBV20-1 to TRBJ2-7; D is perhaps TRBD2 (5 bases). The DNA end is more similar to TRBJ2-4, so the J call may be wrong. The CDR3 extends over 12 amino acids. The germline V gene encodes CDR1 DFQATT and CDR2 SNEGSKA (reference sequence). The CDR3 region has the DNA TGCAGTGCCGCGTGGGGAGTGGGCATTCAGTACTTC. Its protein product is CSAAWGVGIQYF.

This clonotype was counted ten times or more. This chain links TRBV10-2 with TRBJ2-3; TRBD2 agrees at 9 bases. This CDR3 spans 17 amino acids. Per the germline V gene, CDR1 is WSHSY and CDR2 is SAAADI. V was clipped by 2 bases and J by 1 base; unmatched bases: 7. Written as DNA, the CDR3 is TGCGCCAGCAGTGAGGCGGCTAGCGGGGTCTGCACAGATACGCAGTATTTT. It translates to CASSEAASGVCTDTQYF.

The chain couples TRBV12-3 or TRBV12-4 to TRBJ2-1; maybe TRBD2 (6 bases). Trimming cost V 5 bases and J 3 bases, with 17 bases left between them. CDR3 length: 16 residues. The CDR3 bases are TGTGCCAGCAGTCTCCTCTTACGGGGGAACTACAATGAGCAGTTCTTC. It specifies CASSLLLRGNYNEQFF.

This CDR3 reads CAVQGNGNYEQYF. The CDR3 region has the DNA TGTGCCGTACAGGGAAACGGGAACTACGAGCAGTACTTC. V is TRBV10-3 and J is TRBJ2-4; a weak D match, TRBD1 (6 bases). The tail of the sequence fits TRBJ2-7 better, so the J call may be wrong. In germline, CDR1 is ENHRY, CDR2 SYGVKD. The CDR3 consists of 13 residues.

The chain uses TRBV5-6 and TRBJ1-6; TRBD1 is a possible D gene (5 bases). This CDR3 has 12 amino acids. Trimming stripped 2 bases from V and 8 bases from J, with 5 bases between. Germline V lookup: CDR1 SGHDT, CDR2 YYEEEE. CDR3 in amino acids: CASSLQDSPLHF. In DNA form, the CDR3 reads TGTGCCAGCAGCTTACAGGATTCACCCCTCCACTTT.

The genes are TRBV12-3 or TRBV12-4 and TRBJ2-5, with 11 bases lining up with TRBD2. Matching the DNA end better, TRBJ2-7 makes the J call doubtful. The CDR3 runs to 15 residues. CDR3 in amino acids: CASSDTSGGIHEQYF. CDR3 coding DNA: TGTGCCAGCAGCGATACTAGCGGGGGAATCCACGAGCAGTACTTC.

Only a few counts were recorded for this clonotype. The chain combines TRBV2 with TRBJ1-4; possible D gene TRBD1, 6 bases. There are 14 residues in the CDR3. Germline-derived CDR1 and CDR2 are SNHLY and FYNNEI. V gave up 5 bases and J gave up 10 bases, with 17 bases separating them. This chain's CDR3 is CASSPDHEGGKLFF. CDR3 bases: TGTGCCAGCAGTCCGGACCACGAGGGGGGAAAACTGTTTTTT.

This clonotype occurred a few times. This chain joins TRBV9 and TRBJ2-1; unclear D gene. Germline V lookup: CDR1 SGDLS, CDR2 YYNGEE. V was cut by 0 bases and J by 0 bases, with 10 bases left in between. The CDR3 is 16 amino acids. As DNA, the CDR3 is TGTGCCAGCAGCGTAGCTGTGGGGTCCTCCTACAATGAGCAGTTCTTC. Translating it yields CASSVAVGSSYNEQFF. Drawing the rest from reference TRBV9 and TRBJ2-1, the complete variable domain is DSGVTQTPKHLITATGQRVTLRCSPRSGDLSVYWYQQSLDQGLQFLIQYYNGEERAKGNILERFSAQQFPDLHSELNLSSLELGDSALYFCASSVAVGSSYNEQFFGPGTRLTVL.

The V and J genes are TRBV7-6 and TRBJ2-3; D is possibly TRBD1 (5 bases). The CDR3 is 16 amino acids. Trimming left V 5 bases short and J 8 bases short, with 23 bases between. The V gene's germline CDR1 is SGHVS and CDR2 FNYEAQ. CDR3 residues: CASSPPGNWDLGTQYF. In DNA, the CDR3 is TGTGCCAGCAGCCCCCCAGGGAATTGGGATCTTGGTACGCAGTATTTT.

The CDR3 region is CASSLTSREKSYNEQYF. As DNA, the CDR3 is TGTGCCAGCAGCTTAACGTCGAGGGAAAAGTCCTACAATGAGCAGTACTTC. The chain uses TRBV7-3 and TRBJ2-1; tentatively, D is TRBD2 (5 bases). The closer fit of TRBJ2-7 to the DNA end suggests the J call may be wrong. Germline values: CDR1 SGHTA, CDR2 FQGTGA. The CDR3 loop spans 17 amino acids.

The chain carries TRBV7-9 and TRBJ2-7; 7 nucleotides align to TRBD2. This CDR3 is built from 16 residues. The germline gives CDR1 SEHNR, CDR2 FQNEAQ (reference sequence). Trimming at V came to 5 bases and at J to 7 bases, leaving 17 bases not matched to a gene. CDR3 sequence reads: CASSPSAGLSYNEQYF. CDR3 bases: TGTGCCAGCAGCCCCTCAGCGGGGCTCTCCTACAATGAGCAGTACTTC.